The 9 T cell receptor beta chains in this list originate from one sample, sequenced in a study of long-term antiretroviral therapy in people with HIV. Researchers report immunoSEQ v3.0 was run at survey level. Data came from immunoSEQ multiplex PCR; TCRdb stores just in-frame clones and leaves some out. The sample records 15,000 to 20,000 clones, 70% to 80% being singletons. The sequencing here drew on unsorted PBMCs, taken at the start of antiretroviral therapy, before treatment. Every receptor here comes from a man younger than 30 with HIV.

This rearrangement joins TRBV28 to TRBJ2-7, with TRBD2 matching 7 bases. The germline gives CDR1 MDHEN, CDR2 SYDVKM. With 5 bases clipped from V and 0 bases from J, the junction kept 1 base outside the gene matches. The CDR3 loop spans 13 amino acids. The CDR3 DNA is TGTGCCAGCAGTCCGGGGGGCTCCTACGAGCAGTACTTC. Its translation: CASSPGGSYEQYF. Based on the CDR3 plus reference TRBV28 and TRBJ2-7, the full variable domain is DVKVTQSSRYLVKRTGEKVFLECVQDMDHENMFWYRQDPGLGLRLIYFSYDVKMKEKGDIPEGYSVSREKKERFSLILESASTNQTSMYLCASSPGGSYEQYFGPGTRLTVT.

The rearrangement uses TRBV27 and TRBJ2-7; no reliable D call. Germline CDR1 and CDR2: MNHEY and SMNVEV (reference sequence). The CDR3 spans 12 residues. Trimming shortened V by 6 bases and J by 2 bases, and 8 bases separated the two germline ends. CDR3 protein: CASRGLAYEQYF. The CDR3 DNA reads TGTGCCAGCAGGGGTTTGGCCTACGAGCAGTACTTC.

In DNA, the CDR3 is TGTGCCAGCAGTGTCCTGGGGGGCAGGGATGAGCAGTTCTTC. It is translated as CASSVLGGRDEQFF. The chain uses TRBV6-1 and TRBJ2-1, with D perhaps assigned TRBD1 or TRBD2 (6 bases each). V was clipped by 4 bases and J by 8 bases, with 15 bases between them. Germline V CDR1 and CDR2: MNHNS, SASEGT. CDR3 length: 14 amino acids.

The J gene is TRBJ2-7, the V gene TRBV30; 7 bases match TRBD1. CDR3 length equals 12 residues. Unmatched junction bases numbered 3, after V lost 3 bases and J lost 4 bases. CDR1 is GTSNPN, CDR2 SVGIG, per germline (reference sequence). DNA for the CDR3: TGTGCCTGGAGCAAGACAGGGTACGAGCAGTACTTC. Translated: CAWSKTGYEQYF.

In this sample, this clone turned up once. This sequence joins TRBV2 and TRBJ1-4; D uncertain. CDR1 is SNHLY and CDR2 is FYNNEI in the germline V gene. V was trimmed by 6 bases and J by 4 bases, leaving 15 bases between them. This CDR3 is built from 15 residues. CDR3 residues: CASRKDLDNNEKLFF. The CDR3 DNA follows: TGTGCCAGCAGAAAGGACCTCGATAATAATGAAAAACTGTTTTTT.

J is TRBJ2-7 and V is TRBV28, with 7 bases fitting TRBD2. Germline CDR1 is MDHEN and CDR2 is SYDVKM. The CDR3 is made up of 12 amino acids. The J segment lost 2 bases and the V segment lost 8 bases, leaving 3 bases of the junction unmatched. The CDR3 DNA reads TGTGCCAGCTGGGGGGGGACCTACGAGCAGTACTTC. This encodes CASWGGTYEQYF.

The V and J genes are TRBV18 and TRBJ2-7; D remains unclear. V gave up 1 base and J gave up 5 bases, with 6 bases separating them. Germline CDR1 KGHSH, CDR2 LQKENI. The CDR3 extends over 12 amino acids. The CDR3 sequence: CASSPQENEQYF. CDR3 coding DNA: TGTGCCAGCTCACCACAAGAGAACGAGCAGTACTTC.

The rearrangement joins TRBV9 to TRBJ2-7; 7 nucleotides match TRBD1. Germline values: CDR1 SGDLS, CDR2 YYNGEE. V trimming: 3 bases; J trimming: 4 bases; junction bases outside the gene matches: 10. The CDR3 spans 15 residues. The CDR3 loop is CASSEGDSLFYEQYF. The CDR3 region has the DNA TGTGCCAGCAGCGAGGGGGACAGCCTTTTTTACGAGCAGTACTTC.

The chain employs TRBV7-2 and TRBJ2-1, with 9 nucleotides matching TRBD1. The CDR3 length is 14 residues. CDR1 is SGHTA, CDR2 FQGNSA, per germline. V lost 4 bases and J lost 14; bases outside the gene matches: 12. The CDR3 DNA is TGTGCCAGCAGCTCAGACAACCGGGACAGGGCGGAGTTCTTC. Its translation: CASSSDNRDRAEFF.